The clone carrying this T cell receptor beta chain was seen only a few times. With V trimmed by 7 bases and J by 8 bases, 18 bases remained unmatched. CDR3 size: 17 residues. The source of the sample is a study of identical twins. The cDNA had a unique molecular identifier and a template-switch universal primer site. Each CDR3 protein is one row after TCRdb ran MiXCR on the 5' RACE reads. The repertoire includes 400,000 to 550,000 distinct CDR3 sequences, 24% of them detected once, and 2.5% to 3.5% sits in the top ten. The same data also went into a second study, on T cells expressing NK-cell markers. This second report adds: Dominant NKG2C+ clonotype frequencies of 1.0-7.0% of CD8+ T cells were measured in more than five donors.

The source of this sequence is a young woman in good health. The sequenced sample was CD4+ T cells sorted from blood. This sequence joins TRBV12-3 or TRBV12-4 and TRBJ2-1; 9 bases align to TRBD2. The CDR3 DNA is TGTGCCAGCACCCTCATCCTTGGTAGCGGGAGTGGATATGAGCAGTTCTTC. As protein: CASTLILGSGSGYEQFF.